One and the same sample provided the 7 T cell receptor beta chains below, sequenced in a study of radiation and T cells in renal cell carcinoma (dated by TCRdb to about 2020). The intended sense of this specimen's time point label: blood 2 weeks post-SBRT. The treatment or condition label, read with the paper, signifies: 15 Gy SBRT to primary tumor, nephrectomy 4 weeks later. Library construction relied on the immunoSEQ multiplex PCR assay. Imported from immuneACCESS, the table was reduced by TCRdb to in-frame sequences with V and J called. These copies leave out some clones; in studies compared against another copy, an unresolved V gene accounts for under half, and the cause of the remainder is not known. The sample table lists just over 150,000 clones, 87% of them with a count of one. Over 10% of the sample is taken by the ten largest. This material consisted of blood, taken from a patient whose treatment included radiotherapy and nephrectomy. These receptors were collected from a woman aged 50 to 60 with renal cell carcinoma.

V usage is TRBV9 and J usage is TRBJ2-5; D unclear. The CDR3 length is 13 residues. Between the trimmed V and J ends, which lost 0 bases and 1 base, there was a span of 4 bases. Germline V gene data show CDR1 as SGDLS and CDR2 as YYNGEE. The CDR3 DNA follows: TGTGCCAGCAGCGTAGATCTCCAAGAGACCCAGTACTTC. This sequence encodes CASSVDLQETQYF.

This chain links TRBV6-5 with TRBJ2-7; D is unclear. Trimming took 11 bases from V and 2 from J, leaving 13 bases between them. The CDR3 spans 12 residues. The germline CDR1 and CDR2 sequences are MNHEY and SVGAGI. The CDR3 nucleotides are TGTGCCGCCCTCGGCGATACCTACGAGCAGTACTTC. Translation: CAALGDTYEQYF.

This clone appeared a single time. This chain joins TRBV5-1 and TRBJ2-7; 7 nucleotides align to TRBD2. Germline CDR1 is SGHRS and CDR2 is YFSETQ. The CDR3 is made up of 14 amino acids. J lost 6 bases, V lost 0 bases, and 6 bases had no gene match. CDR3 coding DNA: TGCGCCAGCAGCTTGGGGACTAGGGGAGGCGAGCAGTACTTC. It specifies CASSLGTRGGEQYF.

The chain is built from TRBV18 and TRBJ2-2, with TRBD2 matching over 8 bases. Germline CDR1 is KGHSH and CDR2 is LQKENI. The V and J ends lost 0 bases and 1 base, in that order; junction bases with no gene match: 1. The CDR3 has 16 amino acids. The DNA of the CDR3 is TGTGCCAGCTCACCACCGAGCGGGGGGAACACCGGGGAGCTGTTTTTT. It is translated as CASSPPSGGNTGELFF.

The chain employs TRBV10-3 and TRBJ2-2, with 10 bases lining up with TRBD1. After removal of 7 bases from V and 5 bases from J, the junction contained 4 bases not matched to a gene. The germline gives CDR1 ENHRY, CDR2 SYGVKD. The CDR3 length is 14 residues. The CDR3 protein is CAITGQGGTGELFF. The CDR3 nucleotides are TGTGCCATCACCGGACAGGGGGGGACCGGGGAGCTGTTTTTT.

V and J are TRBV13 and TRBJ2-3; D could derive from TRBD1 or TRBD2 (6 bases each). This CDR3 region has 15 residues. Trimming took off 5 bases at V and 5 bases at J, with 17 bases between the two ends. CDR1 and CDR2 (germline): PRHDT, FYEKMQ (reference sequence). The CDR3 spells CASSHRTGAEDTQYF. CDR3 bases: TGTGCCAGCAGCCACCGAACGGGGGCTGAAGATACGCAGTATTTT.

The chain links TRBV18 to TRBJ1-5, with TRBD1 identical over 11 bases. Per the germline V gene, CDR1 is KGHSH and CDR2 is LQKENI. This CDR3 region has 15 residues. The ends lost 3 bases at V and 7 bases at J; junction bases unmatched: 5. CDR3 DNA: TGTGCCAGCTCACCCGGACAGGGGGCGGGGCAGCCCCAGCATTTT. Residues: CASSPGQGAGQPQHF.